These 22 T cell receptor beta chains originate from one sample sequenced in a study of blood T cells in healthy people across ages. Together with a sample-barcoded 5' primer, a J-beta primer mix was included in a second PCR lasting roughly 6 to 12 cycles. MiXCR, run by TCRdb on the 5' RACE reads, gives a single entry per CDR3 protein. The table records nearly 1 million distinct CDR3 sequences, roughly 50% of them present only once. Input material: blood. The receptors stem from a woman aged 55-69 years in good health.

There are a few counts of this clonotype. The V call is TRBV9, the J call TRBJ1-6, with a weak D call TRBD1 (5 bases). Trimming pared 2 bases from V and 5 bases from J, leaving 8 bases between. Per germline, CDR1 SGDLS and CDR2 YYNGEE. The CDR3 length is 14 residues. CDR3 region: CASSVGRDNSPLHF. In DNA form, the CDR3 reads TGTGCCAGCAGCGTGGGACGGGATAATTCACCCCTCCACTTT.

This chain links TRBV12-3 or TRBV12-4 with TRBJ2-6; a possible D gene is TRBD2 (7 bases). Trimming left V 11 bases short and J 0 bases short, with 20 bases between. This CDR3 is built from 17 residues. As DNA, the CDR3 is TGTGCCCGCCCAATGGAAAGGGGGGGCTCTGGGGCCAACGTCCTGACTTTC. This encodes CARPMERGGSGANVLTF.

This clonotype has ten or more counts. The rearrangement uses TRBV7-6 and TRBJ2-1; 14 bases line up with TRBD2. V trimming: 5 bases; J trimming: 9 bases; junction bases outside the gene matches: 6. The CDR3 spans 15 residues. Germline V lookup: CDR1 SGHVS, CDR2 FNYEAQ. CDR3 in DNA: TGTGCCAGCAGCACGGGACTAGCGGGAGAAGCTGAGCAGTTCTTC. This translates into CASSTGLAGEAEQFF.

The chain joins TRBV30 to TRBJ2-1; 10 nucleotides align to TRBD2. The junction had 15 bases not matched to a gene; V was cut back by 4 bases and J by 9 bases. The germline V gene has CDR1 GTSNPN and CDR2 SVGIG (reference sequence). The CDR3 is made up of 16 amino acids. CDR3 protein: CAWTYLAGVVLGEQFF. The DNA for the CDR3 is TGTGCCTGGACCTATCTAGCGGGAGTTGTCTTGGGTGAGCAGTTCTTC.

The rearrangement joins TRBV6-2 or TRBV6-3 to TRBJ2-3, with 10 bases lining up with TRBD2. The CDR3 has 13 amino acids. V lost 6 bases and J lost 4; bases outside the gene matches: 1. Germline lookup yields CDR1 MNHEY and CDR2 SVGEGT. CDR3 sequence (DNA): TGTGCCAGCAGACTAGCGGGACCAGATACGCAGTATTTT. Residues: CASRLAGPDTQYF.

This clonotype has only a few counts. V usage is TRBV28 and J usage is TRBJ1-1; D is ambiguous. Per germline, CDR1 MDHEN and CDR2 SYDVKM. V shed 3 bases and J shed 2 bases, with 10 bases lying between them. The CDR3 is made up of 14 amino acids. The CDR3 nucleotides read TGTGCCAGCAGTTTCGCGGGTGGTAACACTGAAGCTTTCTTT. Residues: CASSFAGGNTEAFF.

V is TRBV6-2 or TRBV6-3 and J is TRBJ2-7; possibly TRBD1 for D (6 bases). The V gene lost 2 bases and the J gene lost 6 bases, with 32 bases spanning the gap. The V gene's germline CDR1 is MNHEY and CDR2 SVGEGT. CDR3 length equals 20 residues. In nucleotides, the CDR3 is TGTGCCAGCAGTTACCCTCTATGGGACAAATTGGATCCAGACGGACCCGAGCAGTACTTC. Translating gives CASSYPLWDKLDPDGPEQYF.

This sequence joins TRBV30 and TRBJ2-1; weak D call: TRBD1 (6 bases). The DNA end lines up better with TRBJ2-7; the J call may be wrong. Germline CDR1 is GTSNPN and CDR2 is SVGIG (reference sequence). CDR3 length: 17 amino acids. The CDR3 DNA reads TGTGCCTGGAGTACCACTTCAGGGGCCCCGCGCTCCTACGAGCAGTACTTC. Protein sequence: CAWSTTSGAPRSYEQYF.

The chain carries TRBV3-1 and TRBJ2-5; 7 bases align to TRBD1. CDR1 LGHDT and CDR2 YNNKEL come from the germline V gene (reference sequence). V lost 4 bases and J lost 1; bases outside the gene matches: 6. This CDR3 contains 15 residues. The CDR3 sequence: CASSRGTGVQETQYF. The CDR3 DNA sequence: TGTGCCAGCAGCCGGGGAACAGGGGTCCAAGAGACCCAGTACTTC.

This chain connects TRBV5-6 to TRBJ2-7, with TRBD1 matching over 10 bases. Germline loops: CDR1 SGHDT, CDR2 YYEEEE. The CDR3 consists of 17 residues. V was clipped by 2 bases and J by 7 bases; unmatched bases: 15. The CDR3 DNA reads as TGTGCCAGCAGCTTTTGGACAGGGGGAAACCCTTACGGGGAGCAGTACTTC. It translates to CASSFWTGGNPYGEQYF.

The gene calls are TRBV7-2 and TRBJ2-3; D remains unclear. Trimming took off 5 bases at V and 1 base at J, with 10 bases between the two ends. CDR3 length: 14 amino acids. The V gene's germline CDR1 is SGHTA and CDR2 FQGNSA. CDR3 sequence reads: CASSHGWGTDTQYF. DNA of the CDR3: TGTGCCAGCAGCCATGGATGGGGCACAGATACGCAGTATTTT.

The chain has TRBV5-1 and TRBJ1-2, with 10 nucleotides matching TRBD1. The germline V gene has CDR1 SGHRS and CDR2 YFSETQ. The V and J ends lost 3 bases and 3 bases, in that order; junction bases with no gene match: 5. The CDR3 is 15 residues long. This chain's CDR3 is CASSSRTGGDYGYTF. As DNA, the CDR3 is TGCGCCAGCAGCTCAAGGACAGGGGGAGACTATGGCTACACCTTC.

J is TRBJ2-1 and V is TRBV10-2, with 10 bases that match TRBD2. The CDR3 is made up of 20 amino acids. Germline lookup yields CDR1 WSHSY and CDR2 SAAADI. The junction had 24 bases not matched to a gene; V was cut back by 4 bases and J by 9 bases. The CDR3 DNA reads TGCGCCAGCAGTGGACCCTTGGGAAGCGGGAGGGCCTCTCGTACAATTGAGCAGTTCTTC. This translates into CASSGPLGSGRASRTIEQFF.

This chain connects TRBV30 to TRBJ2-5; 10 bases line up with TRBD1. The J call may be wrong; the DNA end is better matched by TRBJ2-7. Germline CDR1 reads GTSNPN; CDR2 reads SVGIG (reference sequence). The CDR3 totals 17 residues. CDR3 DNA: TGTGCCTGGCCGGGACAGGGGTCCCCCTTCAATCTCTACGAGCAGTACTTC. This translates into CAWPGQGSPFNLYEQYF.

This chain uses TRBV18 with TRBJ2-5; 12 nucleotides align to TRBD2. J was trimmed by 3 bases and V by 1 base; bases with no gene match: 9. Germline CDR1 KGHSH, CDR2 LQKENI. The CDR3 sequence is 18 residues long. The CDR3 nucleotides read TGTGCCAGCTCACCACGCTTGACTAGCGGGAGTAAGGAAGAGACCCAGTACTTC. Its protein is CASSPRLTSGSKEETQYF.

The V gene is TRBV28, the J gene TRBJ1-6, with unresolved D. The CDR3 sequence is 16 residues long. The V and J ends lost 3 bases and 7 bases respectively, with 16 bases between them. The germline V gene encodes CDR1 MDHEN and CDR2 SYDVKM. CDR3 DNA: TGTGCCAGCAGTTTCAGGTTGTCCTCGGAGAATTCACCCCTCCACTTT. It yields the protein CASSFRLSSENSPLHF.

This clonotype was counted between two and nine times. The CDR3 DNA follows: TGCAGTGCTAGAGCGGGGGGGACTAACTCCTACGAGCAGTACTTC. It yields the protein CSARAGGTNSYEQYF. The genes are TRBV20-1 and TRBJ2-7; 8 nucleotides agree with TRBD2. The V gene's germline CDR1 is DFQATT and CDR2 SNEGSKA (reference sequence). There are 15 residues in the CDR3. Germline trimming cut 1 base from V and 0 bases from J; bases unmatched to any gene: 5.

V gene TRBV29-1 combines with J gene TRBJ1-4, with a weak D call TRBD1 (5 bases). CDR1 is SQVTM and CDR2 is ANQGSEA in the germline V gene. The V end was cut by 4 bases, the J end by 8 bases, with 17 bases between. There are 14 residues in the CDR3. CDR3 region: CSVGVGTGVEKLFF. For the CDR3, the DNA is TGCAGCGTTGGAGTCGGGACCGGGGTGGAAAAACTGTTTTTT.

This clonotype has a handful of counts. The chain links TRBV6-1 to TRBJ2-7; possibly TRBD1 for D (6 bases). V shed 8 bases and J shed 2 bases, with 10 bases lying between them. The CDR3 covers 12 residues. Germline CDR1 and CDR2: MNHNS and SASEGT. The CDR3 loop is CASGQGTYEQYF. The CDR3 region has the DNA TGTGCCAGCGGGCAGGGGACCTACGAGCAGTACTTC.

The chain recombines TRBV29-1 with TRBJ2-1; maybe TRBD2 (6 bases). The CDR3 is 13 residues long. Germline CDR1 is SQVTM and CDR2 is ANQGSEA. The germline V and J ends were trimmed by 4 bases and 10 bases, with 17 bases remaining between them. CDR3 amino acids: CSVGGVSDYEQFF. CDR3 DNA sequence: TGCAGCGTTGGGGGGGTATCGGACTACGAGCAGTTCTTC.

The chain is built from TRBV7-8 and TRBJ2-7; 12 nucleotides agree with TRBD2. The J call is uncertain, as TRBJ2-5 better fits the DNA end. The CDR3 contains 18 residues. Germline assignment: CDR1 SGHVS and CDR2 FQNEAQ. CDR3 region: CASSFALAGGRGTETQYF. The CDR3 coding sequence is TGTGCCAGCAGCTTCGCACTAGCGGGAGGCAGGGGAACAGAGACCCAGTACTTC.

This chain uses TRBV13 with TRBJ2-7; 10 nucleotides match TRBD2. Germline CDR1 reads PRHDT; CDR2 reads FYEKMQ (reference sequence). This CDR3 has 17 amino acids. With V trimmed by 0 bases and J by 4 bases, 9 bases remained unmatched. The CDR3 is CASSLGRGASGSYEQYF. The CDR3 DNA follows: TGTGCCAGCAGCTTAGGCCGAGGGGCTAGCGGGAGTTACGAGCAGTACTTC.